This T cell receptor beta chain is drawn from a study of technical replicates of blood from several donors. This table comes from immunoSEQ multiplex PCR, and its TCRdb copy is limited to in-frame clones, with some not included. The sample holds about 14,000 clones, approximately 78% seen once. From germline, CDR1 is SGHDN and CDR2 FVKESK. The length of the CDR3 is 15 residues. Trimming shortened V by 0 bases and J by 3 bases, and 11 bases separated the two germline ends. Sequenced material: PBMCs. The clonotype was recovered from a human donor in good health. This sequence joins TRBV14 and TRBJ1-1, with a weak D call TRBD1 (5 bases). CDR3 nucleotides: TGTGCCAGCAGCCAAGATTTCAGGGTCTACACTGAAGCTTTCTTT. Protein sequence: CASSQDFRVYTEAFF.